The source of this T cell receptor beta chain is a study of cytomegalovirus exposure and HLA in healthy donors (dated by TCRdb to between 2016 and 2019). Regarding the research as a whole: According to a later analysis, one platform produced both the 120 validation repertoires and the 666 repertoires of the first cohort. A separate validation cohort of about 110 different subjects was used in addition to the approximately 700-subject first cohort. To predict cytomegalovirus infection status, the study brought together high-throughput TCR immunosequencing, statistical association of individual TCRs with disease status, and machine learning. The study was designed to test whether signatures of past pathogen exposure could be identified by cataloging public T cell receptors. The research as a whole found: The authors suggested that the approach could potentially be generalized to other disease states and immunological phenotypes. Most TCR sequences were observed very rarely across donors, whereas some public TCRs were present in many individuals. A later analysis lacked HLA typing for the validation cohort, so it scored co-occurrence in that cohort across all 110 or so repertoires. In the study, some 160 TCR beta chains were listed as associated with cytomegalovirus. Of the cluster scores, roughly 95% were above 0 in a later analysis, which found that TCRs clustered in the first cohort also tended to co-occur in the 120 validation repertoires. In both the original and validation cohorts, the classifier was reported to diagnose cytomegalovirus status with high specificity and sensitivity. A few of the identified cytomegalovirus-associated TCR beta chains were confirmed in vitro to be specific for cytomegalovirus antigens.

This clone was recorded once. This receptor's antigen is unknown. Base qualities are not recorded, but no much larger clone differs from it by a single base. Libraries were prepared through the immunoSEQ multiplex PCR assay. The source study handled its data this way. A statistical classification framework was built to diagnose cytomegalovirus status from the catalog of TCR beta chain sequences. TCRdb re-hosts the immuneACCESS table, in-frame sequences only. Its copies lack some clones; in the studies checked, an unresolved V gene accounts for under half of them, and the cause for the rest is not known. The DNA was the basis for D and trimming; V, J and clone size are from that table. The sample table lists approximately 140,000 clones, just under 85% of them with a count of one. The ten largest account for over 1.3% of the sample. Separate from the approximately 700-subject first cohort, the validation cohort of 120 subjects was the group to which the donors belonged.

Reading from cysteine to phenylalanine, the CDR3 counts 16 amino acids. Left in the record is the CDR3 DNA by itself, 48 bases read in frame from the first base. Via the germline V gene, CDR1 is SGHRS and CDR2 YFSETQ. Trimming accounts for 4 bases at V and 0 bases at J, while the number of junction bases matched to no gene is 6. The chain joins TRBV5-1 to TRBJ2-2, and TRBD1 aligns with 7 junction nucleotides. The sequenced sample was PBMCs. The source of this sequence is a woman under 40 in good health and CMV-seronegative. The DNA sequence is TGCGCCAGCAGCCCGACCGGGACAGCGAACACCGGGGAGCTGTTTTTT. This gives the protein CASSPTGTANTGELFF.